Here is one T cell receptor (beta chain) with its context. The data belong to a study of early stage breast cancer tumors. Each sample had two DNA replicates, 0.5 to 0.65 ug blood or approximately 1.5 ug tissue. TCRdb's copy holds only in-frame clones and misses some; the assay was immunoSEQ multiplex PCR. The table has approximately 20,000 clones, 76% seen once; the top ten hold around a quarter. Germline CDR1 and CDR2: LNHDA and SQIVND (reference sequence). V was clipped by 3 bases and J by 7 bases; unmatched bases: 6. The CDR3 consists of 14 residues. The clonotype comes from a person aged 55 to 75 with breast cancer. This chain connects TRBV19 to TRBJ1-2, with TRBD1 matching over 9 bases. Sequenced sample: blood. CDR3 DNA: TGTGCCAGTAGTATTTCGGGACAGGGAGGTGGCTACACCTTC. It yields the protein CASSISGQGGGYTF.